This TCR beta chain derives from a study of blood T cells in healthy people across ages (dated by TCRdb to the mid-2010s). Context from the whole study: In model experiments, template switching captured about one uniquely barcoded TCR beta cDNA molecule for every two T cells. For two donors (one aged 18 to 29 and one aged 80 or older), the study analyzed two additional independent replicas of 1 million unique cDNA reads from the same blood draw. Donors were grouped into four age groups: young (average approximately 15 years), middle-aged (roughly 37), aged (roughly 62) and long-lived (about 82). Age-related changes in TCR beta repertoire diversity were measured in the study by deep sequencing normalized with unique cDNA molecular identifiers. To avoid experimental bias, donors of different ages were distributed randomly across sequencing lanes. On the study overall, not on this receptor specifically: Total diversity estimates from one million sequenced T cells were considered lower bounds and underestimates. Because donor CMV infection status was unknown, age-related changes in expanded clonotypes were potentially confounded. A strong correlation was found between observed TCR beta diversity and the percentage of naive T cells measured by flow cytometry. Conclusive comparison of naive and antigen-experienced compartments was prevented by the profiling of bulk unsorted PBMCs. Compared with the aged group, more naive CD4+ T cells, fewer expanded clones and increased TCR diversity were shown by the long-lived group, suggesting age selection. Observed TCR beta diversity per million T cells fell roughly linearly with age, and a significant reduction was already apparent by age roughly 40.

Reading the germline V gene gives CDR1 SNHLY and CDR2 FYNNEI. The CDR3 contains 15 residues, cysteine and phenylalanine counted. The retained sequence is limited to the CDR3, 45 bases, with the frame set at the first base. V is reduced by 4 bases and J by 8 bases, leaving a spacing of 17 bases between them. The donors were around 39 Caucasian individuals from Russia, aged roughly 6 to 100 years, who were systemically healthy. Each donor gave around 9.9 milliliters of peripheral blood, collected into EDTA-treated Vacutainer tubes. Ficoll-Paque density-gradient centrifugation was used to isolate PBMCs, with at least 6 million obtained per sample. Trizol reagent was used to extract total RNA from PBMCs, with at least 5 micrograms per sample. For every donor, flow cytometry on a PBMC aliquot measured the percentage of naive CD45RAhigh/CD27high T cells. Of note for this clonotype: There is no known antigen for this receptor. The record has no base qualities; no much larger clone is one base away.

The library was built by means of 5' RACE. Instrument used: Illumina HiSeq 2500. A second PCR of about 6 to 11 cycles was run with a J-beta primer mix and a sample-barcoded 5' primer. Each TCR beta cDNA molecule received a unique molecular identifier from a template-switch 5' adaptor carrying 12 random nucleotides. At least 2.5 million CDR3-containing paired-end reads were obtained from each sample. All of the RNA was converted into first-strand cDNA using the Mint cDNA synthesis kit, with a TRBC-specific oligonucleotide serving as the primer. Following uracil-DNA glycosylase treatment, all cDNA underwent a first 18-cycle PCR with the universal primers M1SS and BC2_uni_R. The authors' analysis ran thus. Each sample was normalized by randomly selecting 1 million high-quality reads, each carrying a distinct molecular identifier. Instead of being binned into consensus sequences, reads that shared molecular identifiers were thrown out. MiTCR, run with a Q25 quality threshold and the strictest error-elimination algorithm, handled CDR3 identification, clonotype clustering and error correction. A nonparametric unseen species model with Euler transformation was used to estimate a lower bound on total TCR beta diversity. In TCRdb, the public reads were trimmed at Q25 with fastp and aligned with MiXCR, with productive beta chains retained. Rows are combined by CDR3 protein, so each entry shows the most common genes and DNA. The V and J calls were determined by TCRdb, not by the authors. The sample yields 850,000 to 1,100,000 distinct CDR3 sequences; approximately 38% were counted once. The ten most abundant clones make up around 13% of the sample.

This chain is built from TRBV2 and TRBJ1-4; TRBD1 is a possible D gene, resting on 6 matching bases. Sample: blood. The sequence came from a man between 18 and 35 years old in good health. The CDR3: CASSAGRGNQEKLFF. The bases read TGTGCCAGCAGTGCGGGCAGGGGAAATCAAGAAAAACTGTTTTTT.